This TCR beta chain was identified during a study of blood T cell repertoires in COVID-19. Study in general: T cells, B-cell-depleted T cells, or PBMCs provided the cDNA or gDNA that served as material.

The data were produced by immunoSEQ multiplex PCR, yet TCRdb's version contains in-frame clones alone and is incomplete. Here the sample spans 95,000 to 110,000 clones, around 90% being singletons. The V end was cut by 7 bases, the J end by 12 bases, with 19 bases between. The CDR3 runs 13 residues. V and J are TRBV12-3 or TRBV12-4 and TRBJ2-1; tentatively, D is TRBD2 (6 bases). The clonotype was recovered from a human donor in a cohort sampled during active COVID-19. Sequenced material: peripheral blood. In DNA form, the CDR3 reads TGTGCCAGCATATCAGCGGGTCGTCGGGGGCAGTTCTTC. Its translation is CASISAGRRGQFF.